The rows below give T cell receptor beta chains drawn from one sample of a study of cytomegalovirus exposure and HLA in healthy donors. The protocol was immunoSEQ multiplex PCR, while the TCRdb copy is restricted to in-frame clones and leaves out a portion. The data show approximately 150,000 clones, with approximately 82% seen just once and under 2% held by the top ten. The sequencing sample was made of PBMCs. The origin of the receptors is a woman aged 40-49 years in good health and CMV-seronegative. The CDR3 runs from the conserved cysteine through the conserved F or W. A D gene is named only where the DNA matches it firmly. Clone size is shown for a subset of rows, as once, few, many or a class of expanded clone.

v_call	d_call	j_call	clone_size	cdr3_aa	cdr3_nt
TRBV15	TRBD1	TRBJ1-2	-	CATSRRGLYGYTF	TGTGCCACCAGCAGAAGGGGGCTCTATGGCTACACCTTC
TRBV18	TRBD1	TRBJ1-4	-	CASSPNDRGGNEKLFF	TGTGCCAGCTCACCGAATGACAGGGGGGGGAATGAAAAACTGTTTTTT
TRBV5-6	TRBD1	TRBJ1-1	-	CASSEDRGFRAFF	TGTGCCAGCAGCGAGGACAGGGGGTTTCGTGCTTTCTTT
TRBV2	-	TRBJ1-5	-	CASKLEGGNQPQHF	TGTGCCAGCAAGTTAGAGGGGGGCAATCAGCCCCAGCATTTT
TRBV4-2	-	TRBJ1-2	-	CASSQDPDSEGYTF	TGTGCCAGCAGCCAAGATCCTGACTCCGAGGGCTACACCTTC
TRBV6-1	-	TRBJ1-2	-	CASSEEFWTELYFNYTF	TGTGCCAGCAGTGAAGAGTTTTGGACAGAGTTATACTTTAACTACACCTTC
TRBV27	-	TRBJ2-7	-	CASSLGRAYEQYF	TGTGCCAGCAGTTTAGGCAGGGCCTACGAGCAGTACTTC
TRBV7-2	-	TRBJ1-2	-	CASSLGSLFNYGYTF	TGTGCCAGCAGCTTAGGTTCTTTGTTCAACTATGGCTACACCTTC
TRBV4-3	TRBD1	TRBJ2-1	-	CASSQEGGDRGDNEQFF	TGCGCCAGCAGCCAAGAAGGGGGGGACAGGGGCGACAATGAGCAGTTCTTC
TRBV9	TRBD2	TRBJ2-2	-	CASSVATRTRGTGELFF	TGTGCCAGCAGCGTAGCTACTCGGACTAGAGGCACCGGGGAGCTGTTTTTT
TRBV30	TRBD1	TRBJ1-1	-	CAWKYRGSTEAFF	TGTGCCTGGAAATACAGGGGGTCTACTGAAGCTTTCTTT
TRBV7-2	-	TRBJ1-1	-	CASSLVQGRAFF	TGTGCCAGCAGCTTAGTACAGGGTCGGGCTTTCTTT
TRBV5-4	TRBD2	TRBJ2-7	-	CASSFPGTRSSEQYF	TGTGCCAGCAGCTTTCCCGGGACTAGGTCCTCCGAGCAGTACTTC
TRBV6-5	-	TRBJ1-5	-	CASRPYRVSNQPQHF	TGTGCCAGCAGACCATACAGGGTTAGCAATCAGCCCCAGCATTTT
TRBV5-1	-	TRBJ2-7	-	CASSPRGTGTYEQYF	TGCGCCAGTTCCCCTCGCGGGACTGGAACCTACGAGCAGTACTTC
TRBV6-5	TRBD2	TRBJ2-7	-	CASSYTSGSTYEQYF	TGTGCCAGCAGTTACACTAGCGGGTCAACCTACGAGCAGTACTTC
TRBV5-1	TRBD2	TRBJ2-5	-	CASSFVAGEGETQYF	TGCGCCAGCAGCTTTGTAGCGGGAGAAGGAGAGACCCAGTACTTC
TRBV11-2	-	TRBJ1-5	-	CASSLGPDQPQHF	TGTGCCAGCAGCTTGGGGCCAGATCAGCCCCAGCATTTT
TRBV9	TRBD2	TRBJ2-5	-	CASSVGASGRAVETQYF	TGTGCCAGCAGCGTAGGCGCTAGCGGGAGGGCCGTGGAGACCCAGTACTTC
TRBV7-2	TRBD2	TRBJ2-5	-	CASSFTGLAETQYF	TGTGCCAGCAGCTTTACTGGACTAGCGGAGACCCAGTACTTC
TRBV10-3	-	TRBJ2-3	-	CAISESETLGADTQYF	TGTGCCATCAGTGAGTCCGAGACCCTAGGCGCAGATACGCAGTATTTT
TRBV5-4	-	TRBJ1-2	-	CASSLGGTRISGGYTF	TGTGCCAGCAGCTTGGGGGGGACTAGGATATCGGGTGGCTACACCTTC
TRBV10-1	-	TRBJ2-1	-	CASSRSSSNEQFF	TGCGCCAGCAGTCGTTCCTCTTCCAATGAGCAGTTCTTC
TRBV11-2	TRBD1	TRBJ1-1	few	CASSKRQGALHTEAFF	TGTGCCAGCAGCAAACGACAGGGTGCTTTACACACTGAAGCTTTCTTT
TRBV7-9	-	TRBJ1-1	-	CASSTIPGVNTEAFF	TGTGCCAGCAGCACGATTCCGGGTGTCAACACTGAAGCTTTCTTT
TRBV5-6	-	TRBJ1-2	-	CASSLGGNPGYTF	TGTGCCAGCAGCTTGGGGGGCAATCCTGGCTACACCTTC
TRBV27	-	TRBJ1-1	-	CASISGPNTEAFF	TGTGCCAGCATAAGCGGCCCGAACACTGAAGCTTTCTTT
TRBV11-3	-	TRBJ2-7	-	CASSPGWSYEQYF	TGTGCCAGCAGCCCCGGTTGGTCCTACGAGCAGTACTTC
TRBV7-9	-	TRBJ2-1	-	CSSSLDGTIYNEQFF	TGTTCCAGCAGCCTCGACGGAACTATCTACAATGAGCAGTTCTTC
TRBV19	TRBD1	TRBJ2-5	few	CASSTDRGRLETQYF	TGTGCCAGTAGCACTGACAGGGGGCGCTTAGAGACCCAGTACTTC
TRBV28	TRBD1	TRBJ1-6	-	CASSLGLSGTGNSPLHF	TGTGCCAGCAGTCTTGGTCTGTCCGGGACAGGGAATTCACCCCTCCACTTT
TRBV27	TRBD1	TRBJ2-1	-	CASSPTGGLNEQFF	TGTGCCAGCAGTCCGACAGGGGGTCTCAATGAGCAGTTCTTC
TRBV7-9	-	TRBJ2-1	-	CASSLTERLAYNEQFF	TGTGCCAGCAGCTTAACGGAGAGACTAGCCTACAATGAGCAGTTCTTC
TRBV29-1	TRBD1	TRBJ1-2	once	CSVKVTGGPDSGRTNYGYTF	TGCAGCGTTAAAGTTACAGGGGGGCCCGATAGCGGCCGAACTAACTATGGCTACACCTTC
TRBV2	-	TRBJ2-1	-	CASSHPEGEQFF	TGTGCCAGCAGCCACCCTGAGGGTGAGCAGTTCTTC
TRBV28	-	TRBJ2-6	-	CASSRGGANVLTF	TGTGCCAGCAGCCGGGGAGGGGCCAACGTCCTGACTTTC
TRBV9	-	TRBJ2-5	-	CASSPSQGQETQYF	TGTGCCAGCAGCCCATCCCAGGGACAAGAGACCCAGTACTTC
TRBV27	-	TRBJ1-1	-	CASRGQNLGGTEAFF	TGTGCCAGCAGGGGACAAAATCTTGGGGGCACTGAAGCTTTCTTT
TRBV6-5	TRBD2	TRBJ2-1	-	CASRPGLAGRNEQFF	TGTGCCAGCAGGCCGGGACTAGCGGGAAGAAATGAGCAGTTCTTC
TRBV27	-	TRBJ2-7	few	CASSRTRDSLLGQYF	TGTGCCAGCAGTCGCACCCGGGACTCTCTATTGGGGCAGTACTTC
TRBV5-1	TRBD2	TRBJ2-1	-	CASRTGTSAGYEQFF	TGCGCCAGCAGGACCGGGACTAGCGCCGGGTATGAGCAGTTCTTC
TRBV9	TRBD1	TRBJ1-1	-	CASSSGQGNTEAFF	TGTGCCAGCAGCTCGGGACAGGGGAACACTGAAGCTTTCTTT
TRBV20-1	-	TRBJ1-2	-	CSPEEGYTF	TGCAGCCCGGAGGAAGGCTACACCTTC
TRBV19	TRBD1	TRBJ1-2	-	CASTTFQGAIGYTF	TGTGCCAGTACCACATTCCAGGGGGCGATAGGCTACACCTTC
TRBV11-2	TRBD2	TRBJ2-3	once	CASSLDPSGVLGTDTQYF	TGTGCCAGCAGCTTAGATCCTAGCGGGGTATTGGGCACAGATACGCAGTATTTT
TRBV28	-	TRBJ1-1	-	CASRYRENTEAFF	TGTGCCAGCAGATACAGAGAGAACACTGAAGCTTTCTTT
TRBV14	-	TRBJ2-2	once	CASSQVGVLTGELFF	TGTGCCAGCAGCCAAGTGGGAGTACTTACCGGGGAGCTGTTTTTT
TRBV19	TRBD2	TRBJ2-1	-	CASSRLASGSRNEQFF	TGTGCCAGTAGTCGGCTCGCTAGCGGGAGCAGGAATGAGCAGTTCTTC
TRBV6-5	TRBD2	TRBJ2-7	-	CASSQTSGRFYEQYF	TGTGCCAGCAGTCAGACTAGCGGGAGATTCTACGAGCAGTACTTC
TRBV7-3	TRBD1	TRBJ1-1	-	CASSATGGRTEAFF	TGTGCCAGCAGCGCGACAGGGGGCAGGACTGAAGCTTTCTTT
TRBV2	TRBD1	TRBJ2-5	-	CASSRSKNRGQETQYF	TGTGCCAGCAGCCGATCAAAAAACAGGGGGCAAGAGACCCAGTACTTC
TRBV10-3	-	TRBJ2-7	-	CAISPSSYEQYF	TGTGCCATCAGCCCTAGCTCCTACGAGCAGTACTTC
TRBV11-2	-	TRBJ2-7	once	CASSLDSQLYEQYF	TGTGCCAGCAGCTTAGACTCTCAACTATACGAGCAGTACTTC
TRBV6-6	-	TRBJ2-1	-	CASSHPVGGGGNEQFF	TGTGCCAGCAGCCACCCCGTCGGGGGAGGAGGCAATGAGCAGTTCTTC
TRBV28	TRBD2	TRBJ2-5	-	CASSLWGTSPETQYF	TGTGCCAGCAGTTTATGGGGGACTAGCCCTGAGACCCAGTACTTC